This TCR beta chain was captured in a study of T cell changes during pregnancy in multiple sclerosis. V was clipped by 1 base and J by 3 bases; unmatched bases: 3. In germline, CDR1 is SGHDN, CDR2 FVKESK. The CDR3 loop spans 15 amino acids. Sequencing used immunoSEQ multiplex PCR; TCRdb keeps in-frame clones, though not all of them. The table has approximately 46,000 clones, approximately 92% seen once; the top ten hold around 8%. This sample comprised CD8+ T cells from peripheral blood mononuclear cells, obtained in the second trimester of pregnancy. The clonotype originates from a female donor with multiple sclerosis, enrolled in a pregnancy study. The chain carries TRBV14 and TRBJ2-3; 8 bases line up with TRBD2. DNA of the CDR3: TGTGCCAGCAGCCAAGGCAGCGGGGGAACAGATACGCAGTATTTT. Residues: CASSQGSGGTDTQYF. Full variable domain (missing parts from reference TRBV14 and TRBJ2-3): EAGVTQFPSHSVIEKGQTVTLRCDPISGHDNLYWYRRVMGKEIKFLLHFVKESKQDESGMPNNRFLAERTGGTYSTLKVQPAELEDSGVYFCASSQGSGGTDTQYFGPGTRLTVL.